This TCR beta chain was observed in a study of shared clonotypes between healthy human individuals (TCRdb year 2020). A note on the overall study: A few men and two women, aged 18 to 49 years, made up the cohort. Blood TCR repertoires of about five healthy adults were deeply sequenced to estimate repertoire size and the extent of clonotype sharing between individuals. Per donor, three plates each were used for CD4 naive and CD4 memory, two for CD8 naive, and one for CD8 memory. Leukapheresis yielded between about 0.9 and 9.5 billion PBMCs per donor. Libraries were prepared and TCR repertoires were sequenced by different laboratories using diverse techniques, in order to increase sequencing depth and limit assay-specific biases. Here is what the overall study found, with its caveats: Compared with non-shared clonotypes, the clonotypes found in all four sorted-subset donors had higher generation probabilities. Incomplete sequencing was indicated by rarefaction of sorted-subset datasets, despite the large sequencing depth. Estimated clonotype richness was generally larger for naive than for memory subsets. Pairwise subsampling indicated that sequencing depth was expected to affect the degree of clonotype sharing among donors. Sampling was limited to blood, and TCR repertoires in tissue likely differ from TCR repertoires in blood. When a few donors were compared, the shared fraction of clonotypes was 5% to 6.5% for naive CD4, over 3% for naive CD8, more than 2% for memory CD4, and less than 0.45% for memory CD8. Because the study included a small number of donors, the genetic and exposure-history diversity represented was limited.

Donors were healthy HIV-negative adults with no recently reported acute infections or vaccinations. Every donor was a Caucasian adult living in Nashville, Tennessee, USA. Magnetic negative selection was used to enrich CD4+ T cells, after which naive cells were positively selected on CD45RA and the negative fraction became the memory subset. Blood was collected by leukapheresis, and PBMCs were isolated by Ficoll-Histopaque density gradient centrifugation and then cryopreserved in liquid nitrogen vapor phase. Purity and quantity of every magnetically sorted T cell population were checked by analytical flow cytometry. Genomic DNA was isolated from each sorted fraction and quantified by UV absorbance on a Nanodrop 2000c. This clone was counted a few times. The antigen it recognizes is unknown. Base qualities are not provided; no much larger clone lies one nucleotide away. Using the deep immunoSEQ assay, TCR CDR3 regions were amplified from genomic DNA by multiplex PCR. Extracted genomic DNA from each cell subset was spread evenly across all wells of several immunoSEQ 96-well plates, with each plate serving as a replicate. For sorted subsets, about 220 ng of genomic DNA, equivalent to some 33,000 T cell genomes, went into each replicate PCR. The purified libraries were quantified using a Qubit 3.0 fluorometer, sized with a Bioanalyzer 2100, and then quantified again using the KAPA Library Quantification kit. Each immunoSEQ 96-well plate was sequenced on its own single-read 150-cycle Illumina NextSeq 550 flow cell. The paper's processing steps were these. Because the immunoSEQ output included only junctional sequences and no quality scores, the filtering could not be the same as the filtering used for full-length reads. To assign V/J genes and CDR3, sequences were annotated against IMGT germline references using PyIR, a Python wrapper for IgBLAST v1.9. Any read was removed if the V/J assignment was weak (E-value above 1e-6), the CDR3 was missing, or the read contained stop codons, out-of-frame junctions, or ambiguous translated residues. A V3J clonotype was defined by an identical inferred V gene, J gene, and CDR3 amino acid sequence. Percentage overlap between repertoires was calculated by dividing the number of shared unique clonotypes by the size of the smaller repertoire. Richness of each repertoire was evaluated using RTK rarefaction, the Chao1 estimator, and Recon v2.1 estimates of unobserved clonotypes. OLGA was used to compute generation probabilities for all TCRbeta clonotypes that the gDNA method yielded from a few donors. As stored in TCRdb, this immuneACCESS dataset retains in-frame rearrangements with V and J assigned. A fraction of the clones does not appear; measured against another copy, unresolved V genes explain less than half of the discrepancy, and the remainder lacks a known reason. Clone size and V and J calls were adopted from that table, with D and trimming inferred from the DNA. Across this sample there are 650,000 to 800,000 clones, with 72% seen only once. The top ten clonotypes cover under 2% of the sample.

The origin of this receptor is a woman in her thirties in good health. The material sequenced was memory CD4+ T cells sorted from blood. The sample's cell subset or site, from its label and the paper: CD45RA-negative fraction.

The sequenced DNA is TGTGCCAGCAGTGGGCAGCCCACCGGGGAGCTGTTTTTT. Its translation reads: CASSGQPTGELFF. Recombination joined TRBV6-4 with TRBJ2-2; no D segment can be confidently identified. CDR1 and CDR2, looked up from the germline V gene, are MRHNA and SNTAGT. Its CDR3 holds 13 amino acids, cysteine through phenylalanine. Only CDR3 DNA is held: 39 bases, read in frame from base 1. Deletion took 4 bases off V and 4 bases off J, with a span of 7 bases between the germline ends.